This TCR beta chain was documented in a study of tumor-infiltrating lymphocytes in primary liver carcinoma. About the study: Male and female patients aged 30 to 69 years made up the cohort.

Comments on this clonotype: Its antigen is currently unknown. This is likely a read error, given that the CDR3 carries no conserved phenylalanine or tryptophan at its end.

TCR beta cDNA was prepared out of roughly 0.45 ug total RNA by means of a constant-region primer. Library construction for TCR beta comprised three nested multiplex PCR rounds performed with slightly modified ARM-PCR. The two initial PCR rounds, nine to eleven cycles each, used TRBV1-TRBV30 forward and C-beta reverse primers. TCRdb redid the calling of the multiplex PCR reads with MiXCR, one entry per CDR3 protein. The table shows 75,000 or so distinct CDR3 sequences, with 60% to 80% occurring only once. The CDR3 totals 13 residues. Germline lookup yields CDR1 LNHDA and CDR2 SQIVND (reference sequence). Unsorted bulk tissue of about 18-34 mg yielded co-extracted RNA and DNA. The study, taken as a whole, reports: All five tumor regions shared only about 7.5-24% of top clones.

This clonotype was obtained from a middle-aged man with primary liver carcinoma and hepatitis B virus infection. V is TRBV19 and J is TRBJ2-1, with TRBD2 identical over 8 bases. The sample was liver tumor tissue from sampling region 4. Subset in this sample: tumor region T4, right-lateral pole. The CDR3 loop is CGVGASGYNEQFS. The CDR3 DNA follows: TGTGGCGTGGGAGCTAGCGGGTACAATGAGCAGTTCTCC.